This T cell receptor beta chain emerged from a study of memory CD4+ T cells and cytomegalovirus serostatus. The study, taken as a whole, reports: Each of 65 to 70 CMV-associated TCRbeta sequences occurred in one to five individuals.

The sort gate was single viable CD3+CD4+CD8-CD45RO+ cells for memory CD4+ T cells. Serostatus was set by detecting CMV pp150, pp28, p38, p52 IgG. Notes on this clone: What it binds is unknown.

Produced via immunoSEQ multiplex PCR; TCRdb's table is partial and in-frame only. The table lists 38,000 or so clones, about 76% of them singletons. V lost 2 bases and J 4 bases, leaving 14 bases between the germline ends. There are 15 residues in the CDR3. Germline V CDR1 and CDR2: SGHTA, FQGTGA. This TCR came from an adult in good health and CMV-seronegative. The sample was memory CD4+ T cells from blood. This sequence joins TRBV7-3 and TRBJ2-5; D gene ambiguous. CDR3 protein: CASSLVLFGGETQYF. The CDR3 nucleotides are TGTGCCAGCAGCTTAGTATTATTCGGCGGAGAGACCCAGTACTTC.